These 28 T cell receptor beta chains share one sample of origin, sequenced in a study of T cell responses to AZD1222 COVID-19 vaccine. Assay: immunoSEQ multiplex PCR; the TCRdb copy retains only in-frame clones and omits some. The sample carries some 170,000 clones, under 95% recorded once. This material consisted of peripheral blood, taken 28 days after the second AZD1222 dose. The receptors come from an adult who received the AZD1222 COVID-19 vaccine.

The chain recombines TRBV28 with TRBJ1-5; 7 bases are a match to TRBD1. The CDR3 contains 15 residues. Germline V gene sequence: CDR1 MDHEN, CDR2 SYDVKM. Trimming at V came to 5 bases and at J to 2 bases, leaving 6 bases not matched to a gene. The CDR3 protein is CASSPDDRGNQPQHF. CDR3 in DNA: TGTGCCAGCAGTCCCGACGACAGGGGCAATCAGCCCCAGCATTTT.

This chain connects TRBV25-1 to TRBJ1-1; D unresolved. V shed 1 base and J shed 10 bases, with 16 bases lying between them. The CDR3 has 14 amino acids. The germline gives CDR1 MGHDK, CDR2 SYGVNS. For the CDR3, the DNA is TGTGCCAGCAGTGAATCTCCAGGTACCACGGGAGCTTTCTTT. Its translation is CASSESPGTTGAFF.

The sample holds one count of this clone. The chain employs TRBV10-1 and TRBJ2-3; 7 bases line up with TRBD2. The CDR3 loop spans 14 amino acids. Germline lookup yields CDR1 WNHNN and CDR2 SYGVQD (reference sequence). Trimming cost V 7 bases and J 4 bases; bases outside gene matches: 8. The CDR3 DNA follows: TGCGCCAGCACCCAGGGAGGGGACGCAGATACGCAGTATTTT. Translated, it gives CASTQGGDADTQYF.

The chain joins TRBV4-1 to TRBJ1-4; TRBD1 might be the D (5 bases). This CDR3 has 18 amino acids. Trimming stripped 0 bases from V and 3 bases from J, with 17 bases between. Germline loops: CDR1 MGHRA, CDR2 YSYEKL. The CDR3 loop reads CASSQDVQGLRANEKLFF. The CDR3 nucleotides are TGCGCCAGCAGCCAAGATGTTCAGGGACTTCGGGCTAATGAAAAACTGTTTTTT.

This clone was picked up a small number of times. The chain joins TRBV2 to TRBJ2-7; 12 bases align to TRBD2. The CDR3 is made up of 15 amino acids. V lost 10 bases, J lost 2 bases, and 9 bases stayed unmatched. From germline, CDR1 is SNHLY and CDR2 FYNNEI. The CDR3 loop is CATRTSGTLPYEQYF. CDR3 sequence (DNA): TGTGCCACCCGGACTAGCGGGACGCTACCCTACGAGCAGTACTTC.

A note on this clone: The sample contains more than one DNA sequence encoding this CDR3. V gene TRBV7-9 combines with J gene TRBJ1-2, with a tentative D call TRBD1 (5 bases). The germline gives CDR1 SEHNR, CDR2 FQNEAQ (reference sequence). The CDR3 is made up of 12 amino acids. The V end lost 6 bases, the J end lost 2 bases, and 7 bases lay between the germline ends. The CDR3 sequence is CASSPGNYGYTF. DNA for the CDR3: TGTGCCAGCAGTCCAGGGAACTATGGCTACACCTTC.

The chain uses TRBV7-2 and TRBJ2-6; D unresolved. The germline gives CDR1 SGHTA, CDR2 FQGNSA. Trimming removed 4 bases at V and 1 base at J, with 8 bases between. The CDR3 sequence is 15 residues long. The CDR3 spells CASSSALSGANVLTF. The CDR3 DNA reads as TGTGCCAGCAGCTCGGCCCTATCTGGGGCCAACGTCCTGACTTTC.

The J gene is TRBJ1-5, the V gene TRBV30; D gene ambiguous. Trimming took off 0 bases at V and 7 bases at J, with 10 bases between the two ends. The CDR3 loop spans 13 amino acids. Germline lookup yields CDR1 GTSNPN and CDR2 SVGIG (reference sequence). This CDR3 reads CAWSVGKAQPQHF. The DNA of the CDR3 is TGTGCCTGGAGTGTAGGTAAAGCCCAGCCCCAGCATTTT. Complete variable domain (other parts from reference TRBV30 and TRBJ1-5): SQTIHQWPATLVQPVGSPLSLECTVEGTSNPNLYWYRQAAGRGLQLLFYSVGIGQISSEVPQNLSASRPQDRQFILSSKKLLLSDSGFYLCAWSVGKAQPQHFGDGTRLSIL.

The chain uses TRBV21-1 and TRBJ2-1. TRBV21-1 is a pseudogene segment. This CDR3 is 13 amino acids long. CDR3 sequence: CASSKSVNNEQFF. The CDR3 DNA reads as TGTGCCAGCAGCAAAAGTGTAAACAATGAGCAGTTCTTC.

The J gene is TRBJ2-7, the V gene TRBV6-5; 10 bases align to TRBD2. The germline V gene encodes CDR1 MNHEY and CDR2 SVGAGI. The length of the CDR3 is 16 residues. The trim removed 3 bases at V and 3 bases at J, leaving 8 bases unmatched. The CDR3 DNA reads TGTGCCAGCAGTTATGGGGTAGCTAGCGGGAGCTACGAGCAGTACTTC. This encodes CASSYGVASGSYEQYF.

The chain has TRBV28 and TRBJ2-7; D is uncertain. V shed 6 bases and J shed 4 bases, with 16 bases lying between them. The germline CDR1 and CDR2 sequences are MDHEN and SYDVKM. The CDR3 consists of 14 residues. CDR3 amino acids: CASSTSDGTYEQYF. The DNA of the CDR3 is TGTGCCAGCAGCACTTCGGACGGCACATACGAGCAGTACTTC. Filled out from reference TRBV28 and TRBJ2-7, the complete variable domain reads DVKVTQSSRYLVKRTGEKVFLECVQDMDHENMFWYRQDPGLGLRLIYFSYDVKMKEKGDIPEGYSVSREKKERFSLILESASTNQTSMYLCASSTSDGTYEQYFGPGTRLTVT.

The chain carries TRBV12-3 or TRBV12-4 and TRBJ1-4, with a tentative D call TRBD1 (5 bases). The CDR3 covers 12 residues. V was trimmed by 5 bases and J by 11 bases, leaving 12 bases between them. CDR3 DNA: TGTGCCAGCAGTCCTCGGGCAGGGAAACTGTTTTTT. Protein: CASSPRAGKLFF.

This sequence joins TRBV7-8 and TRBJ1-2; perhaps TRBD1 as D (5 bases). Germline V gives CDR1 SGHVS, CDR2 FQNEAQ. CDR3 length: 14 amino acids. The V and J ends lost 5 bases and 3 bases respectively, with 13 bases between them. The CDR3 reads CASSTEDNHYGYTF. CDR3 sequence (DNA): TGTGCCAGCAGCACGGAGGACAACCACTATGGCTACACCTTC.

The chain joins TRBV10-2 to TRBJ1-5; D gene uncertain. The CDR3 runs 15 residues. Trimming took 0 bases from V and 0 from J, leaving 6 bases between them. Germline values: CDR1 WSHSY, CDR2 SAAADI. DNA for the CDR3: TGCGCCAGCAGTGAGTCCATCCATAGCAATCAGCCCCAGCATTTT. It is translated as CASSESIHSNQPQHF.

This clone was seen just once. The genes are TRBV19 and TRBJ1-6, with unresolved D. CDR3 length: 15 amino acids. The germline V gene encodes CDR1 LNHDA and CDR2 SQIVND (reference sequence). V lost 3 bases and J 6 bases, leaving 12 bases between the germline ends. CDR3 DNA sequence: TGTGCCAGTAGTATCACCACCGGATCTAATTCACCCCTCCACTTT. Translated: CASSITTGSNSPLHF. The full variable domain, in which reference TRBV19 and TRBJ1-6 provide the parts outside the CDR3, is DGGITQSPKYLFRKEGQNVTLSCEQNLNHDAMYWYRQDPGQGLRLIYYSQIVNDFQKGDIAEGYSVSREKKESFPLTVTSAQKNPTAFYLCASSITTGSNSPLHFGNGTRLTVT.

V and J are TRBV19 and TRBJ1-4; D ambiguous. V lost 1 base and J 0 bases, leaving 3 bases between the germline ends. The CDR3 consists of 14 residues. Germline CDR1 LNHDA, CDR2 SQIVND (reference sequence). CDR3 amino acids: CASSIGATNEKLFF. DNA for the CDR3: TGTGCCAGTAGTATAGGGGCAACTAATGAAAAACTGTTTTTT.

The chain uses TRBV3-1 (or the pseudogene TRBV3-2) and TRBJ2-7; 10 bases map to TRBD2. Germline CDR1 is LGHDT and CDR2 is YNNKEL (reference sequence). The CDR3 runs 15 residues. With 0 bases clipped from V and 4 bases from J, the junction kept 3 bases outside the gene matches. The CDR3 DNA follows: TGTGCCAGCAGCCAAGAGATAGCGGGAGGTTACGAGCAGTACTTC. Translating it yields CASSQEIAGGYEQYF.

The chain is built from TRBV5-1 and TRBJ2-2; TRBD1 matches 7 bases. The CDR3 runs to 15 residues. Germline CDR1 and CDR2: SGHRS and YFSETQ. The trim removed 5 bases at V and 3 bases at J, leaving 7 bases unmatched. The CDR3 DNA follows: TGCGCCAGCAGTCCGGGACAGTCTCACACCGGGGAGCTGTTTTTT. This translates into CASSPGQSHTGELFF.

The CDR3 reads CASSLAGGTVRDIQYF. The CDR3 DNA reads as TGTGCCAGCAGCTTAGCGGGGGGAACCGTCAGGGACATTCAGTACTTC. This rearrangement joins TRBV11-2 to TRBJ2-4, with 7 positions matching TRBD2. V was pared by 1 base and J by 8 bases, with 11 bases of the junction left unmatched. This CDR3 has 16 residues. Germline-derived CDR1 and CDR2 are SGHAT and FQNNGV.

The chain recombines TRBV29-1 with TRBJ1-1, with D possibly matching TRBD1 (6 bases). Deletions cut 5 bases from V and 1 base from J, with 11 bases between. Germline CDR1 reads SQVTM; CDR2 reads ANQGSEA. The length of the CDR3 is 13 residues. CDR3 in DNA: TGCAGCGTTAAGCCAGGGGCGAACACTGAAGCTTTCTTT. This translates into CSVKPGANTEAFF.

CDR3 sequence reads: CASSVGAGWNTQYF. CDR3 coding DNA: TGTGCCAGCAGCGTAGGAGCGGGATGGAATACGCAGTATTTT. The chain links TRBV9 to TRBJ2-3; TRBD2 agrees at 7 bases. The CDR3 length is 14 residues. Germline-derived CDR1 and CDR2 are SGDLS and YYNGEE. The junction had 5 bases not matched to a gene; V was cut back by 0 bases and J by 7 bases.

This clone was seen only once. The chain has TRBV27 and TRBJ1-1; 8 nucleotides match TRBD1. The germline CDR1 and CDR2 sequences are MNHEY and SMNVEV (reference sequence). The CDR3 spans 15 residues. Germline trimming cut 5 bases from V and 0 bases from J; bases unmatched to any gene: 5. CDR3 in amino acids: CASSPLQGVNTEAFF. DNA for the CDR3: TGTGCCAGCAGTCCACTACAGGGGGTGAACACTGAAGCTTTCTTT.

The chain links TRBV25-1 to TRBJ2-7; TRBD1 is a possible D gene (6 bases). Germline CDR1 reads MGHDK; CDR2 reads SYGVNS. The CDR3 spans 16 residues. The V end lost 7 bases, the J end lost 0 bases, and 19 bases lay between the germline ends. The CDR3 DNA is TGTGCCAGCAAGTTCCTCACAGGGTCGATCTCCTACGAGCAGTACTTC. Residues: CASKFLTGSISYEQYF.

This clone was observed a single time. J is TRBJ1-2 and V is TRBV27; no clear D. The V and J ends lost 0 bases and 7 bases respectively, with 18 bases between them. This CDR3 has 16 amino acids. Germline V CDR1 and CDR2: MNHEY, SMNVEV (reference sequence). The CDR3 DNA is TGTGCCAGCAGTTTATCGATGGCAGACCCTAGGTTTGGCTACACCTTC. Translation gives CASSLSMADPRFGYTF.

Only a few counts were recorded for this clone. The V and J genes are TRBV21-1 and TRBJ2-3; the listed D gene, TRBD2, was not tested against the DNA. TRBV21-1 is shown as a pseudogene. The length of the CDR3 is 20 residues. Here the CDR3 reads CASTTNKTSGDLACTDTQYF. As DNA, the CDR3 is TGTGCCAGCACCACAAACAAGACTAGCGGGGACCTCGCGTGTACAGATACGCAGTATTTT.

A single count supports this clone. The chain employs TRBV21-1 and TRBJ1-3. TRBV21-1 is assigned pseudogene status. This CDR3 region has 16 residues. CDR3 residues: CASTIHPEGSGNTIYF. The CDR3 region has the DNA TGTGCCAGCACCATTCACCCGGAGGGATCCGGAAACACCATATATTTT.

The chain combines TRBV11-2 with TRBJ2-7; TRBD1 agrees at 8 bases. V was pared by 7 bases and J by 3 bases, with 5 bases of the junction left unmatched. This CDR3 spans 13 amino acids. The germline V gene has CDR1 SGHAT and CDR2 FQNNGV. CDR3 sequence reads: CASTGQGGYEQYF. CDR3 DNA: TGTGCCAGCACCGGACAGGGCGGCTACGAGCAGTACTTC.

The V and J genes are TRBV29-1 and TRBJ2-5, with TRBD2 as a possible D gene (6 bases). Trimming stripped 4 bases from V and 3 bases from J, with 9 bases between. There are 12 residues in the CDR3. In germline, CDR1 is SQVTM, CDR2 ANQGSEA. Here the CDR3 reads CSVVGGEETQYF. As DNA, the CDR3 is TGCAGCGTTGTTGGAGGGGAAGAGACCCAGTACTTC.